A selection of T cell receptor beta chains follows, all from one sample in a study of response to subunit inactivated influenza vaccine. TCRdb re-derived calls from the RT-PCR reads in MiXCR, one entry per CDR3 protein. Altogether roughly 650,000 distinct CDR3 sequences are present, roughly 14% being singletons, with the ten largest covering around a tenth. The specimen was PBMCs from blood, collected about 12 days after vaccination. The origin of the receptors is a man between 50 and 59 years old who received an inactivated influenza vaccine. Each CDR3 is given with its conserved first and last residue. The D gene is left open where the match is weak.

>.|TRBJ1-6|TRBV12-3/TRBV12-4
CASRIYTGHSSYNSPLHF
>.|TRBJ2-1|TRBV5-5
CASTIWAEAYNEQFF
>.|TRBJ2-7|TRBV5-1
CASSLESPTGEQYF
>.|TRBJ1-3|TRBV4-1
CASSQDANSGNTIYF
>TRBD1|TRBJ2-2|TRBV5-6
CASIGQDNTGELFF
>.|TRBJ1-4|TRBV20-1
CSANGHHIEGTNEKLFF
>.|TRBJ2-5|TRBV28
CASSYGRLQETQYF
>.|TRBJ1-2|TRBV7-9
CASRWDDSRRTARYTF
>.|TRBJ1-2|TRBV12-3/TRBV12-4
CASSLGLLYGYTF
>.|TRBJ1-5|TRBV12-3/TRBV12-4
CASSPRDNQPQHF
>.|TRBJ2-5|TRBV5-1
CASKESFQETQYF
>.|TRBJ2-2|TRBV5-5
CASSFFNSANTGELFF
>.|TRBJ2-1|TRBV30
CAWSVGGYSNNEQFF
>TRBD1|TRBJ2-5|TRBV20-1
CSATGTGGMETQYF
>.|TRBJ2-6|TRBV5-1
CASSLGASGANVLTF
>.|TRBJ1-1|TRBV9
CASSTREVNTEAFF
>.|TRBJ2-5|TRBV7-7
CASSLGDKETQYF
>TRBD2|TRBJ2-3|TRBV28
CASSLSGAARTDTQYF
>.|TRBJ2-5|TRBV25-1
CASSERGSQETQYF
>TRBD1|TRBJ1-5|TRBV5-5
CASSRTGATNQPQHF
>.|TRBJ2-2|TRBV3-1
CTCCLVLVWSGPNTGELFF
>.|TRBJ1-4|TRBV7-9
CASSLTAGGRLNEKLFF
>.|TRBJ2-5|TRBV20-1
CSARVARVQETQYF
>TRBD2|TRBJ2-2|TRBV9
CASSVGSGTGELFF
>.|TRBJ2-5|TRBV29-1
CSVKGGLALTYPETQYF
>.|TRBJ1-4|TRBV12-3/TRBV12-4
CASSLFRGEKLFF
>TRBD1|TRBJ2-2|TRBV29-1
CSVAGTGGFLAGELFF
>TRBD1|TRBJ2-1|TRBV3-1
CASSQRDSSYNEQFF
>TRBD2|TRBJ2-2|TRBV6-2/TRBV6-3
CASSTLSGRAPTGELFF
>.|TRBJ2-3|TRBV4-1
CASSQQATDTQYF
>.|TRBJ1-4|TRBV5-1
CASSFGQRGGELFF
>TRBD2|TRBJ2-1|TRBV7-9
CASSSSSGRSYNEQFF
>.|TRBJ2-1|TRBV7-8
CASSLARLSGEQFF